Listed below are T cell receptor beta chains from one sample, sequenced in a study of cytomegalovirus exposure and HLA in healthy donors. Clones were read by immunoSEQ multiplex PCR, and TCRdb kept only the in-frame ones, dropping some. The sample records over 95,000 clones, roughly 80% being singletons. What was sequenced was PBMCs. These receptors came from a man aged 35-49 years in good health and CMV-seronegative. Both conserved end residues are part of each CDR3. A D gene is named only where the DNA matches it firmly. The size of a clone is reported for some rows only, either as once, few or many, or as a class for expanded clones.

abundance: NA
v_gene: TRBV5-1
d_gene: NA
j_gene: TRBJ1-6
CDR3aa: CASSFQGENSPLHF
CDR3nt: TGCGCCAGCAGCTTTCAGGGTGAGAATTCACCCCTCCACTTT

abundance: NA
v_gene: TRBV6-5
d_gene: TRBD2
j_gene: TRBJ2-7
CDR3aa: CASSLGGAPSYEQYF
CDR3nt: TGTGCCAGCAGCCTCGGGGGGGCCCCCTCCTACGAGCAGTACTTC

abundance: NA
v_gene: TRBV5-6
d_gene: NA
j_gene: TRBJ1-2
CDR3aa: CASSLGGLSNYGYTF
CDR3nt: TGTGCCAGCAGCTTGGGAGGGCTTTCTAACTATGGCTACACCTTC

abundance: once
v_gene: TRBV27
d_gene: NA
j_gene: TRBJ2-5
CDR3aa: CASSYQETQYF
CDR3nt: TGTGCCAGCAGCTACCAAGAGACCCAGTACTTC

abundance: NA
v_gene: TRBV5-1
d_gene: TRBD2
j_gene: TRBJ2-3
CDR3aa: CASSFTSGSGGTQYF
CDR3nt: TGCGCCAGCAGCTTTACTAGCGGGAGCGGTGGTACGCAGTATTTT

abundance: NA
v_gene: TRBV28
d_gene: TRBD1
j_gene: TRBJ1-2
CDR3aa: CASSLEGARGCGYTF
CDR3nt: TGTGCCAGCAGTTTGGAGGGGGCGCGCGGGTGTGGCTACACCTTC

abundance: NA
v_gene: TRBV13
d_gene: TRBD1
j_gene: TRBJ1-5
CDR3aa: CASSLGQGGNQPQHF
CDR3nt: TGTGCCAGCAGCTTAGGACAGGGGGGCAATCAGCCCCAGCATTTT

abundance: NA
v_gene: TRBV5-1
d_gene: NA
j_gene: TRBJ2-7
CDR3aa: CASSWKGGGYEQYF
CDR3nt: TGCGCCAGCAGCTGGAAAGGGGGGGGGTACGAGCAGTACTTC

abundance: NA
v_gene: TRBV9
d_gene: NA
j_gene: TRBJ2-5
CDR3aa: CASSVDNQETQYF
CDR3nt: TGTGCCAGCAGCGTAGACAACCAAGAGACCCAGTACTTC

abundance: NA
v_gene: TRBV28
d_gene: TRBD2
j_gene: TRBJ2-3
CDR3aa: CASSLSGSPDTQYF
CDR3nt: TGTGCCAGCAGTCTTAGCGGGAGCCCAGATACGCAGTATTTT

abundance: few
v_gene: TRBV10-3
d_gene: NA
j_gene: TRBJ1-5
CDR3aa: CAISDRGDSPQHF
CDR3nt: TGTGCCATCAGCGACCGGGGAGATTCCCCCCAGCATTTT

abundance: few
v_gene: TRBV7-3
d_gene: NA
j_gene: TRBJ2-1
CDR3aa: CASSLSGGGRYNEQFF
CDR3nt: TGTGCCAGCAGCTTGTCAGGTGGGGGCCGTTACAATGAGCAGTTCTTC

abundance: once
v_gene: TRBV6-5
d_gene: NA
j_gene: TRBJ1-5
CDR3aa: CASSYSGGGGQPQHF
CDR3nt: TGTGCCAGCAGTTACTCCGGGGGGGGTGGACAGCCCCAGCATTTT

abundance: NA
v_gene: TRBV9
d_gene: NA
j_gene: TRBJ2-1
CDR3aa: CASSVGGSLNEQFF
CDR3nt: TGTGCCAGCAGCGTAGGAGGGAGCCTTAATGAGCAGTTCTTC

abundance: NA
v_gene: TRBV19
d_gene: NA
j_gene: TRBJ1-2
CDR3aa: CASSFRSINYGYTF
CDR3nt: TGTGCCAGTAGTTTTCGGTCCATTAACTATGGCTACACCTTC

abundance: NA
v_gene: TRBV2
d_gene: NA
j_gene: TRBJ2-1
CDR3aa: CASSDRGASYNEQFF
CDR3nt: TGTGCCAGCAGTGATCGGGGGGCCTCCTACAATGAGCAGTTCTTC

abundance: once
v_gene: TRBV7-2
d_gene: NA
j_gene: TRBJ2-1
CDR3aa: CASSFTGFYNEQFF
CDR3nt: TGTGCCAGCAGCTTTACAGGGTTCTACAATGAGCAGTTCTTC

abundance: NA
v_gene: TRBV5-1
d_gene: TRBD1
j_gene: TRBJ2-5
CDR3aa: CASSRDRAGETQYF
CDR3nt: TGCGCCAGCAGCAGAGACAGGGCAGGAGAGACCCAGTACTTC

abundance: NA
v_gene: TRBV28
d_gene: TRBD1
j_gene: TRBJ1-1
CDR3aa: CASSRPGTGGAFF
CDR3nt: TGTGCCAGCAGCCGTCCCGGGACAGGGGGAGCTTTCTTT

abundance: NA
v_gene: TRBV10-3
d_gene: NA
j_gene: TRBJ2-1
CDR3aa: CAIRSDSGGTEQFF
CDR3nt: TGTGCCATCAGGTCCGACTCCGGGGGAACTGAGCAGTTCTTC

abundance: NA
v_gene: TRBV28
d_gene: NA
j_gene: TRBJ2-2
CDR3aa: CASSNQGSRNTGELFF
CDR3nt: TGTGCCAGCAGCAACCAGGGTTCGCGGAACACCGGGGAGCTGTTTTTT

abundance: NA
v_gene: TRBV2
d_gene: TRBD1
j_gene: TRBJ1-4
CDR3aa: CASTRTGGMEKLFF
CDR3nt: TGTGCCAGCACTCGGACAGGTGGAATGGAAAAACTGTTTTTT

abundance: NA
v_gene: TRBV30
d_gene: TRBD1
j_gene: TRBJ1-4
CDR3aa: CAARQGTTNEKLFF
CDR3nt: TGTGCCGCTCGACAGGGGACAACTAATGAAAAACTGTTTTTT

abundance: NA
v_gene: TRBV5-4
d_gene: TRBD1
j_gene: TRBJ1-6
CDR3aa: CASSLTGGASPLHF
CDR3nt: TGTGCCAGCAGCTTGACAGGGGGCGCTTCACCCCTCCACTTT